This paragraph reports one TCR beta chain. For repertoire sequencing, the TCR beta CDR3 regions were amplified from RNA transcripts. Amplification began with first-round RT-PCR using HTBI primers, then second-round multiplex PCR was performed. TCRdb re-analysed the multiplex PCR reads in MiXCR, keeping a single row per CDR3 protein. The sample has 500,000 to 800,000 distinct CDR3 sequences, about two fifths seen once. Per germline, CDR1 SGHDT and CDR2 YYEEEE. The CDR3 length is 15 residues. Trimming at V came to 6 bases and at J to 6 bases, leaving 11 bases not matched to a gene. This sample was included in a study of Graves' ophthalmopathy and Graves' hyperthyroidism.

This clonotype originated in an adult man with Graves' ophthalmopathy. V is TRBV5-6 and J is TRBJ2-7; TRBD1 matches at 11 bases. The sequencing sample was made of peripheral blood. CDR3 in amino acids: CASMGPGQGVSEQYF. DNA for the CDR3: TGTGCCAGCATGGGGCCGGGACAGGGGGTCTCCGAGCAGTACTTC.